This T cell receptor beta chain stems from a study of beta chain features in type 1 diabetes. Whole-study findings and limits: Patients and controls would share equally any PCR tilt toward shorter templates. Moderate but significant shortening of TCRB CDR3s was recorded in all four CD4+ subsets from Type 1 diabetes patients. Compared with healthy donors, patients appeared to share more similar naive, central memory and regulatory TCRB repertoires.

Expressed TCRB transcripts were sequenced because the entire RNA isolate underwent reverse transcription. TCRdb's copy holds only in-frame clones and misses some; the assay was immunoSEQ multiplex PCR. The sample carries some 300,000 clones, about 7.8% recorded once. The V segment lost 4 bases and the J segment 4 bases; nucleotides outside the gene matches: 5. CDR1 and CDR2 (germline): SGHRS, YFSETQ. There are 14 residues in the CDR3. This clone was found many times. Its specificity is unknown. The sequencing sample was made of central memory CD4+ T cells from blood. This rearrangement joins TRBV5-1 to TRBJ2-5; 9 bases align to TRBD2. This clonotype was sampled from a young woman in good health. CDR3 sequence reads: CASSDSGGPETQYF. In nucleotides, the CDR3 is TGCGCCAGCAGCGATAGCGGGGGCCCAGAGACCCAGTACTTC.